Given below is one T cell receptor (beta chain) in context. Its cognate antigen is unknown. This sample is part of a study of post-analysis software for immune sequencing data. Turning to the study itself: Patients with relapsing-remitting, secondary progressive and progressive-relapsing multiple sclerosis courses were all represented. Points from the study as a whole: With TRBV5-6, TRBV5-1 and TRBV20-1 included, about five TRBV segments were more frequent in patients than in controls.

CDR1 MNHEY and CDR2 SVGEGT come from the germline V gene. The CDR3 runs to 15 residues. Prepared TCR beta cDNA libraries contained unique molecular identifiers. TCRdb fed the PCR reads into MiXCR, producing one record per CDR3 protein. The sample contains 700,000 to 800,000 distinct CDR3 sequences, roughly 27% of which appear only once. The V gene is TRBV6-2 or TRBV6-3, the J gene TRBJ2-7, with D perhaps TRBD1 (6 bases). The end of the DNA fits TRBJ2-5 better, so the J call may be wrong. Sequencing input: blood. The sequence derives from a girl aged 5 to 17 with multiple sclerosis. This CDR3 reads CASSYSTGPKETQYF. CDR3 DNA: TGTGCCAGCAGTTACTCGACAGGACCGAAAGAGACCCAGTACTTC.